The 31 T cell receptor beta chains below come from one sample, sequenced in a study of lymphopenia after photon versus proton radiotherapy. The assay was immunoSEQ multiplex PCR, and TCRdb's table has in-frame clones only and misses some. The sample has 15,000 or so clones, 82% seen once; the top ten hold 25% to 30%. The sequencing used peripheral blood, collected from a patient treated with photon-based radiotherapy. The receptors shown here come from a man aged 45-60 years with gastric cancer.

This rearrangement joins TRBV6-4 to TRBJ1-6; 7 bases align to TRBD1. The CDR3 extends over 14 amino acids. V shed 5 bases, J shed 8 bases, and the junction held 6 bases outside the gene matches. Germline CDR1 is MRHNA and CDR2 is SNTAGT. The CDR3 sequence is CASSIDRDDSPLHF. As DNA, the CDR3 is TGTGCCAGCAGTATCGACAGGGACGATTCACCCCTCCACTTT.

This clone is medium-sized (0.01 to 0.1%). This rearrangement joins TRBV6-1 to TRBJ1-5, with 8 bases aligning to TRBD1. J was trimmed by 5 bases and V by 4 bases; bases with no gene match: 4. The CDR3 contains 14 residues. CDR1 and CDR2 from the germline V gene are MNHNS and SASEGT. The CDR3, as DNA: TGTGCCAGCAGTGGGACAGGGCAAGATCAGCCCCAGCATTTT. The encoded protein is CASSGTGQDQPQHF.

The chain combines TRBV11-2 with TRBJ2-6; 8 positions match TRBD1. Germline lookup yields CDR1 SGHAT and CDR2 FQNNGV. V was clipped by 5 bases and J by 0 bases; unmatched bases: 12. The CDR3 is 19 amino acids. CDR3 DNA sequence: TGTGCCAGCAGCCTATGGTCGCGGACAGGGACCTCTGGGGCCAACGTCCTGACTTTC. This translates into CASSLWSRTGTSGANVLTF.

The rearrangement joins TRBV12-5 to TRBJ2-7, with D maybe TRBD1 (6 bases). Germline-derived CDR1 and CDR2 are LGHNT and FRNRAP. The CDR3 sequence is 15 residues long. V lost 1 base, J lost 0 bases, and 10 bases lay in between. CDR3: CASGLGTALSYEQYF. CDR3 sequence (DNA): TGTGCTAGTGGTTTGGGGACAGCGCTCTCCTACGAGCAGTACTTC.

This clone was counted a few times. V and J are TRBV7-8 and TRBJ1-2; no clear D. V was pared by 3 bases and J by 2 bases, with 7 bases between. This CDR3 has 13 residues. Per germline, CDR1 SGHVS and CDR2 FQNEAQ. For the CDR3, the DNA is TGTGCCAGCAGCTTTGACCCGAACTATGGCTACACCTTC. Protein sequence: CASSFDPNYGYTF.

This chain links TRBV2 with TRBJ1-4, with D perhaps TRBD1 (6 bases). V was cut by 4 bases and J by 7 bases, with 13 bases left in between. Germline CDR1 and CDR2: SNHLY and FYNNEI. The CDR3 has 14 amino acids. The CDR3 DNA is TGTGCCAGCAGTGGCGGCAGGGGAGGTGAAAAACTGTTTTTT. It codes for CASSGGRGGEKLFF.

The V gene is TRBV5-5, the J gene TRBJ2-6; D is unclear. CDR1 SGHKS and CDR2 YYEKEE come from the germline V gene (reference sequence). V shed 0 bases and J shed 4 bases, with 8 bases lying between them. The CDR3 sequence is 15 residues long. The CDR3 sequence: CASSLEGTGANVLTF. The CDR3 DNA reads TGTGCCAGCAGCTTGGAGGGCACCGGGGCCAACGTCCTGACTTTC.

The CDR3 DNA is TGCGCCAGCAGCTTGGCCAAGGGGGCCGGGGAGCTGTTTTTT. Its translation: CASSLAKGAGELFF. The chain carries TRBV5-1 and TRBJ2-2; D is possibly TRBD1 (6 bases). Germline lookup yields CDR1 SGHRS and CDR2 YFSETQ. This CDR3 contains 14 residues. V lost 0 bases to trimming and J lost 6 bases, with 9 bases between them.

The gene calls are TRBV9 and TRBJ2-3, with unresolved D. The CDR3 totals 16 residues. CDR1 and CDR2 from the germline V gene are SGDLS and YYNGEE. With 0 bases removed from V and 2 bases from J, the gap between germline ends came to 13 bases. CDR3 in DNA: TGTGCCAGCAGCGTAGCTGAACTCCCACCCACAGATACGCAGTATTTT. This encodes CASSVAELPPTDTQYF.

The genes are TRBV2 and TRBJ1-1; D is possibly TRBD1 (5 bases). This CDR3 is 11 amino acids long. The germline V gene has CDR1 SNHLY and CDR2 FYNNEI. Trimming pared 4 bases from V and 11 bases from J, leaving 11 bases between. The CDR3 protein is CASSGGREAFF. In DNA, the CDR3 is TGTGCCAGCAGTGGGGGCAGGGAGGCTTTCTTT.

This clone has only one observation. The rearrangement links TRBV6-1 to TRBJ2-5; TRBD2 aligns across 9 bases. V was pared by 7 bases and J by 5 bases, with 11 bases of the junction left unmatched. CDR1 is MNHNS, CDR2 SASEGT, per germline. The CDR3 extends over 15 amino acids. DNA of the CDR3: TGTGCCAGCACAGCTAGCGGGGTGTATGGGGAGACCCAGTACTTC. Its translation: CASTASGVYGETQYF.

The CDR3, as DNA: TGTGCCAGCAGTTTTTCGACAGGGAACTATGGCTACACCTTC. It is translated as CASSFSTGNYGYTF. The rearrangement uses TRBV27 and TRBJ1-2; TRBD1 matches 7 bases. This CDR3 spans 14 amino acids. V shed 3 bases and J 2 bases; nucleotides not matched to a gene: 3. Germline V CDR1 and CDR2: MNHEY, SMNVEV (reference sequence).

The chain joins TRBV7-2 to TRBJ2-5; D ambiguous. Germline-derived CDR1 and CDR2 are SGHTA and FQGNSA. The CDR3 runs to 16 residues. The V gene lost 3 bases and the J gene lost 4 bases, with 18 bases spanning the gap. DNA of the CDR3: TGTGCCAGCAGCTTGGTGTCAGGCAAGAAGGGAGAGACCCAGTACTTC. Its translation is CASSLVSGKKGETQYF.

The chain has TRBV5-8 and TRBJ1-3; no clear D. In germline, CDR1 is SGHTS, CDR2 YDEGEE. V was clipped by 4 bases and J by 5 bases, with 4 bases between them. CDR3 size: 11 residues. DNA of the CDR3: TGTGCCAGCAGCCAAAGAAACACCATATATTTT. Translating it yields CASSQRNTIYF. Variable domain in full (rest from reference TRBV5-8 and TRBJ1-3): EAGVTQSPTHLIKTRGQQATLRCSPISGHTSVYWYQQALGLGLQFLLWYDEGEERNRGNFPPRFSGRQFPNYSSELNVNALELEDSALYLCASSQRNTIYFGEGSWLTVV.

The chain combines TRBV9 with TRBJ1-2, with D possibly being TRBD1 (5 bases). Looked up from germline, CDR1 is SGDLS and CDR2 is YYNGEE. This CDR3 is 14 amino acids long. Trimming pared 4 bases from V and 5 bases from J, leaving 15 bases between. The CDR3 spells CASSLDKNFYGYTF. The DNA of the CDR3 is TGTGCCAGCAGCCTGGACAAGAATTTTTATGGCTACACCTTC. Based on the CDR3 plus reference TRBV9 and TRBJ1-2, the full variable domain is DSGVTQTPKHLITATGQRVTLRCSPRSGDLSVYWYQQSLDQGLQFLIQYYNGEERAKGNILERFSAQQFPDLHSELNLSSLELGDSALYFCASSLDKNFYGYTFGSGTRLTVV.

This clone was seen once. The rearrangement uses TRBV27 and TRBJ2-2; D is ambiguous. The CDR3 length is 12 residues. V shed 5 bases and J shed 7 bases, with 8 bases lying between them. Germline V gene sequence: CDR1 MNHEY, CDR2 SMNVEV (reference sequence). The CDR3 coding sequence is TGTGCCAGCAGTCCTCTTGTCGGGGAGCTGTTTTTT. It translates to CASSPLVGELFF.

The chain is built from TRBV6-5 and TRBJ1-1; a possible D gene is TRBD1 (6 bases). This CDR3 comprises 13 residues. V lost 5 bases and J 4 bases, leaving 11 bases between the germline ends. Germline values: CDR1 MNHEY, CDR2 SVGAGI. The CDR3 DNA reads as TGTGCCAGCAGTAGGACAGCGGGCACTGAAGCTTTCTTT. It is translated as CASSRTAGTEAFF.

The chain combines TRBV27 with TRBJ2-2; 10 bases align to TRBD1. Germline loops: CDR1 MNHEY, CDR2 SMNVEV (reference sequence). The junction had 6 bases not matched to a gene; V was cut back by 6 bases and J by 5 bases. This CDR3 contains 15 residues. The CDR3 loop is CASRRQGARTGELFF. CDR3 in DNA: TGTGCCAGCAGGCGACAGGGGGCGAGGACCGGGGAGCTGTTTTTT.

The rearrangement joins TRBV7-2 to TRBJ2-5, with 10 bases lining up with TRBD1. V lost 5 bases, J lost 1 base, and 1 base stayed unmatched. CDR3 size: 14 residues. Germline values: CDR1 SGHTA, CDR2 FQGNSA. In nucleotides, the CDR3 is TGTGCCAGCAGCGACAGGGGGCGCCAAGAGACCCAGTACTTC. Its translation is CASSDRGRQETQYF.

This chain uses TRBV18 with TRBJ2-6; D may be TRBD1 (5 bases). The CDR3 is 17 amino acids. V gave up 0 bases and J gave up 7 bases, with 16 bases separating them. CDR1 and CDR2 from the germline V gene are KGHSH and LQKENI. CDR3 residues: CASSPPIWPGYANVLTF. The CDR3, as DNA: TGTGCCAGCTCACCACCAATTTGGCCAGGGTACGCCAACGTCCTGACTTTC.

The rearrangement joins TRBV27 to TRBJ2-3; possibly TRBD1 for D (6 bases). The CDR3 runs 17 residues. Germline CDR1 is MNHEY and CDR2 is SMNVEV (reference sequence). V shed 3 bases and J shed 8 bases, with 24 bases lying between them. The CDR3 is CASSFSSPGILGGTQYF. The CDR3 DNA reads TGTGCCAGCAGTTTTAGTTCTCCGGGAATTTTAGGGGGTACGCAGTATTTT.

With regard to this clone: Other DNA sequences in the sample encode the same CDR3. The gene calls are TRBV4-3 and TRBJ1-2, with D uncertain. CDR3 length equals 15 residues. From germline, CDR1 is LGHNA and CDR2 YSLEER. The V gene lost 0 bases and the J gene lost 3 bases, with 11 bases spanning the gap. The CDR3 is CASSQDGTSHYGYTF. In DNA form, the CDR3 reads TGCGCCAGCAGCCAAGACGGCACCTCCCACTATGGCTACACCTTC.

The chain combines TRBV27 with TRBJ1-2; 7 nucleotides align to TRBD1. Germline V gene sequence: CDR1 MNHEY, CDR2 SMNVEV (reference sequence). V lost 10 bases, J lost 4 bases, and 6 bases stayed unmatched. The CDR3 totals 12 residues. Written as DNA, the CDR3 is TGTGCCACGAGGGGGCCCGTCTATGGCTACACCTTC. Its protein product is CATRGPVYGYTF.

This chain connects TRBV2 to TRBJ2-7; no clear D. The CDR3 loop spans 11 amino acids. V was clipped by 6 bases and J by 4 bases, with 7 bases between them. Germline V gives CDR1 SNHLY, CDR2 FYNNEI. This CDR3 reads CASRLQYEQYV. The DNA of the CDR3 is TGTGCCAGCAGGCTACAGTACGAGCAGTACGTC.

The V gene is TRBV9, the J gene TRBJ2-2, with D possibly TRBD1 on 6 matching bases. CDR1 is SGDLS and CDR2 is YYNGEE in the germline V gene. The V end lost 3 bases, the J end lost 7 bases, and 16 bases lay between the germline ends. This CDR3 comprises 15 residues. The CDR3 spells CASSEWTAKSGELFF. CDR3 DNA: TGTGCCAGCAGCGAATGGACAGCCAAAAGCGGGGAGCTGTTTTTT.

This chain uses TRBV9 with TRBJ2-1, with 7 nucleotides matching TRBD1. The CDR3 has 12 amino acids. The germline V gene encodes CDR1 SGDLS and CDR2 YYNGEE. J gave up 8 bases and V 4 bases, and 3 bases lay outside the gene matches. Here the CDR3 DNA reads TGTGCCAGCAGCCCCCAGGGGGATGAGCAGTTCTTC. It is translated as CASSPQGDEQFF. Full variable domain (rest looked up from reference TRBV9 and TRBJ2-1): DSGVTQTPKHLITATGQRVTLRCSPRSGDLSVYWYQQSLDQGLQFLIQYYNGEERAKGNILERFSAQQFPDLHSELNLSSLELGDSALYFCASSPQGDEQFFGPGTRLTVL.

This rearrangement joins TRBV7-8 to TRBJ2-7; D is uncertain. Trimming left V 5 bases short and J 7 bases short, with 15 bases between. Germline V gene data show CDR1 as SGHVS and CDR2 as FQNEAQ. The CDR3 is 13 residues long. CDR3 residues: CASSEDEWIEQYF. CDR3 nucleotides: TGTGCCAGCAGCGAGGACGAGTGGATAGAGCAGTACTTC.

The chain is built from TRBV6-1 and TRBJ1-3; D remains ambiguous. The length of the CDR3 is 16 residues. Trimming removed 2 bases from V and 2 bases from J, with 13 bases in between. CDR1 and CDR2 from the germline V gene are MNHNS and SASEGT. CDR3 sequence reads: CASSERRPFTGNTIYF. CDR3 in DNA: TGTGCCAGCAGTGAACGACGACCTTTTACTGGAAACACCATATATTTT.

In this sample, this clone turned up a few times. The J gene is TRBJ2-6, the V gene TRBV15; 8 bases agree with TRBD1. The CDR3 is 16 amino acids. The germline gives CDR1 LNHNV, CDR2 YYDKDF (reference sequence). Unmatched junction bases numbered 3, after V lost 1 base and J lost 4 bases. The CDR3 region is CATSRGTGSGANVLTF. CDR3 DNA sequence: TGTGCCACCAGCAGAGGGACAGGGAGCGGGGCCAACGTCCTGACTTTC.

The rearrangement uses TRBV12-5 and TRBJ1-4, with TRBD1 as a possible D gene (5 bases). The V and J ends lost 1 base and 7 bases respectively, with 10 bases between them. The CDR3 spans 14 residues. The germline gives CDR1 LGHNT, CDR2 FRNRAP. As DNA, the CDR3 is TGTGCTAGTGGTTTGGCCTGGGGGGGTGAAAAACTGTTTTTT. The encoded protein is CASGLAWGGEKLFF.

This chain joins TRBV13 and TRBJ2-7; TRBD1 is a possible D gene (6 bases). V lost 3 bases and J lost 1, with 13 bases in between. The CDR3 sequence is 15 residues long. CDR1 is PRHDT, CDR2 FYEKMQ, per germline (reference sequence). The CDR3 region has the DNA TGTGCCAGCAGCTTTTCAGGGGATTTTTCCTACGAGCAGTACTTC. The encoded protein is CASSFSGDFSYEQYF.